Below are 25 T cell receptor beta chains sequenced from a single sample in a study of T cells in Graves' hyperthyroidism and ophthalmopathy. Amplification targeted TCR beta CDR3 regions from RNA transcripts. In the first-round RT-PCR of the TCR CDR3, the HTBI primer set was used. Via MiXCR, TCRdb re-called the multiplex PCR reads, giving one row per CDR3 protein. The sample consists of around 600,000 distinct CDR3 sequences, around a sixth of them appearing once. The specimen sequenced was blood. These receptors were taken from a woman aged 25 to 45 with Graves' hyperthyroidism.

Only a few counts were recorded for this clonotype. The genes are TRBV7-2 and TRBJ2-7; unclear D gene. Trimming left V 5 bases short and J 5 bases short, with 16 bases between. The CDR3 loop spans 14 amino acids. The V gene's germline CDR1 is SGHTA and CDR2 FQGNSA. CDR3 residues: CASSPPNLLDEQYF. The CDR3 nucleotides are TGTGCCAGCAGCCCACCGAACCTACTCGACGAGCAGTACTTC.

With respect to this clonotype: A clone one base away is much larger, so this may be a read error. The chain is built from TRBV7-2 and TRBJ2-2; the D gene is possibly TRBD1 (6 bases). From germline, CDR1 is SGHTA and CDR2 FQGNSA. The CDR3 totals 15 residues. Trimming removed 2 bases from V and 4 bases from J, with 11 bases in between. CDR3 coding DNA: TGTGCCAGCAGCTTACAACAGGGAACCACCGGGGAGCTGTTTTTT. This encodes CASSLQQGTTGELFF.

This clonotype has just a few counts. The genes are TRBV4-3 and TRBJ2-1, with TRBD1 identical over 8 bases. This CDR3 has 14 residues. V shed 3 bases and J 10 bases; nucleotides not matched to a gene: 8. In germline, CDR1 is LGHNA, CDR2 YSLEER. CDR3 nucleotides: TGCGCCAGCAGCCAGAGACAGGGGATGAGAGAGCAGTTCTTC. The encoded protein is CASSQRQGMREQFF.

The V and J genes are TRBV12-5 and TRBJ2-2; 7 bases map to TRBD1. V lost 6 bases, J lost 3 bases, and 7 bases stayed unmatched. The germline V gene encodes CDR1 LGHNT and CDR2 FRNRAP. The length of the CDR3 is 15 residues. CDR3 amino acids: CASGTGDSYTGELFF. The CDR3 DNA reads as TGTGCTAGTGGAACAGGGGACAGCTACACCGGGGAGCTGTTTTTT. The entire variable domain, with the rest obtained from reference TRBV12-5 and TRBJ2-2, is as follows: DARVTQTPRHKVTEMGQEVTMRCQPILGHNTVFWYRQTMMQGLELLAYFRNRAPLDDSGMPKDRFSAEMPDATLATLKIQPSEPRDSAVYFCASGTGDSYTGELFFGEGSRLTVL.

A few counts support this clonotype. The chain joins TRBV27 to TRBJ1-2; no definite D call. The germline V gene encodes CDR1 MNHEY and CDR2 SMNVEV (reference sequence). This CDR3 region has 13 residues. V dropped 3 bases and J dropped 4 bases, with 9 bases sitting between them. The CDR3 sequence: CASSFGLGYGYTF. CDR3 DNA: TGTGCCAGCAGTTTTGGGTTGGGCTATGGCTACACCTTC.

This clonotype was seen repeatedly, ten times or more. The chain combines TRBV27 with TRBJ1-5; TRBD1 matches 10 bases. With V trimmed by 6 bases and J by 0 bases, 11 bases remained unmatched. In germline, CDR1 is MNHEY, CDR2 SMNVEV (reference sequence). The CDR3 consists of 18 residues. In DNA, the CDR3 is TGTGCCAGCAGAGGGGGACAGGGGAATACTGGTAGCAATCAGCCCCAGCATTTT. Residues: CASRGGQGNTGSNQPQHF.

This clonotype was seen ten or more times. The chain employs TRBV6-1 and TRBJ2-3, with TRBD2 identical over 9 bases. CDR3 length: 17 residues. Germline lookup yields CDR1 MNHNS and CDR2 SASEGT. With V trimmed by 3 bases and J by 1 base, 8 bases remained unmatched. The CDR3 is CASSERRVAGGTDTQYF. The DNA for the CDR3 is TGTGCCAGCAGTGAGCGCCGAGTAGCGGGAGGCACAGATACGCAGTATTTT.

A few counts support this clonotype. The chain employs TRBV28 and TRBJ1-2, with a tentative D call TRBD1 (5 bases). This CDR3 is 13 amino acids long. CDR1 is MDHEN, CDR2 SYDVKM, per germline. V lost 5 bases, J lost 4 bases, and 11 bases lay in between. The CDR3: CASSRDFSYGYTF. The CDR3 DNA follows: TGTGCCAGCAGTCGGGACTTCAGCTATGGCTACACCTTC.

The sample holds many counts of this clonotype. V is TRBV5-1 and J is TRBJ2-1; D is possibly TRBD2 (6 bases). The length of the CDR3 is 15 residues. Germline-derived CDR1 and CDR2 are SGHRS and YFSETQ. V was pared by 3 bases and J by 7 bases, with 17 bases between. The CDR3 region is CASSWSGTLGNEQFF. The CDR3, as DNA: TGCGCCAGCAGCTGGTCCGGGACTTTAGGAAATGAGCAGTTCTTC.

This sequence joins TRBV6-1 and TRBJ1-2, with D possibly matching TRBD1 (6 bases). Germline-derived CDR1 and CDR2 are MNHNS and SASEGT. Trimming took off 8 bases at V and 3 bases at J, with 13 bases between the two ends. The CDR3 consists of 13 residues. In nucleotides, the CDR3 is TGTGCCAGCCGACGGACAGAGTACTATGGCTACACCTTC. Protein product: CASRRTEYYGYTF.

The sample holds many counts of this clonotype. V is TRBV30 and J is TRBJ2-4, with a weak D call TRBD1 (5 bases). V was clipped by 0 bases and J by 3 bases, with 9 bases between them. Looked up from germline, CDR1 is GTSNPN and CDR2 is SVGIG (reference sequence). The CDR3 runs 14 residues. CDR3 DNA: TGTGCCTGGAGTGTAAAGGGGAACAAAAACATTCAGTACTTC. Protein: CAWSVKGNKNIQYF.

This clonotype occurred a few times. The chain links TRBV6-2 or TRBV6-3 to TRBJ2-1; TRBD2 might be the D (5 bases). The germline CDR1 and CDR2 sequences are MNHEY and SVGEGT. CDR3 size: 13 residues. V was clipped by 7 bases and J by 7 bases, with 14 bases between them. CDR3 nucleotides: TGTGCCAGCACCCTCCTTAGCGTAAATGAGCAGTTCTTC. Translating gives CASTLLSVNEQFF.

This clonotype has ten or more counts. The rearrangement joins TRBV7-6 to TRBJ2-1; TRBD2 might be the D (6 bases). With 3 bases removed from V and 4 bases from J, the gap between germline ends came to 10 bases. This CDR3 has 14 amino acids. CDR1 and CDR2 (germline): SGHVS, FNYEAQ. The CDR3 sequence: CASSLLEGYNEQFF. CDR3 coding DNA: TGTGCCAGCAGCTTGCTGGAGGGGTACAATGAGCAGTTCTTC.

CDR3 loop: CSASRGLEGNQPQHF. The CDR3, as DNA: TGCAGTGCTAGTCGGGGGTTAGAGGGCAATCAGCCCCAGCATTTT. This rearrangement joins TRBV20-1 to TRBJ1-5; the D gene is possibly TRBD1 (5 bases). Trimming shortened V by 3 bases and J by 2 bases, and 14 bases separated the two germline ends. CDR1 and CDR2 (germline): DFQATT, SNEGSKA (reference sequence). This CDR3 contains 15 residues.

This clonotype was counted at least ten times. The chain has TRBV7-2 and TRBJ2-7; 11 bases match TRBD2. This CDR3 has 18 residues. J was trimmed by 0 bases and V by 3 bases; bases with no gene match: 10. Germline V gene lookup returns CDR1 SGHTA and CDR2 FQGNSA. The CDR3 loop reads CASSFTSGSGGSSYEQYF. CDR3 DNA: TGTGCCAGCAGCTTTACTAGCGGGAGTGGTGGGAGCTCCTACGAGCAGTACTTC.

The chain joins TRBV5-1 to TRBJ2-7, with D hard to call. Germline CDR1 SGHRS, CDR2 YFSETQ. The ends were cut back, 0 bases at V and 3 bases at J, with 10 bases in the middle. This CDR3 is built from 14 residues. The CDR3 DNA is TGCGCCAGCAGCTTGGGAACGGCTATCTACGAGCAGTACTTC. Encoded protein: CASSLGTAIYEQYF.

This clonotype was recorded at least ten times. V gene TRBV6-1 combines with J gene TRBJ2-5; a weak D match, TRBD1 (5 bases). This CDR3 has 13 amino acids. Germline values: CDR1 MNHNS, CDR2 SASEGT. Between the trimmed V and J ends, which lost 3 bases and 2 bases, there was a span of 7 bases. CDR3 in amino acids: CASSDRTQETQYF. CDR3 in DNA: TGTGCCAGCAGTGACAGGACACAAGAGACCCAGTACTTC.

The chain recombines TRBV9 with TRBJ1-1, with D perhaps TRBD1 (5 bases). CDR3 length: 14 residues. With 1 base removed from V and 4 bases from J, the gap between germline ends came to 11 bases. Germline CDR1 and CDR2: SGDLS and YYNGEE. CDR3 amino acids: CASSVRGGGTEAFF. CDR3 DNA sequence: TGTGCCAGCAGCGTAAGGGGCGGGGGCACTGAAGCTTTCTTT.

This clonotype has only a few counts. The chain joins TRBV28 to TRBJ1-2; D remains unclear. CDR1 and CDR2 (germline): MDHEN, SYDVKM. This CDR3 comprises 14 residues. V gave up 3 bases and J gave up 2 bases, with 10 bases separating them. For the CDR3, the DNA is TGTGCCAGCAGTTTGGGTCTCCTGAACTATGGCTACACCTTC. This codes for CASSLGLLNYGYTF.

The J gene is TRBJ2-7, the V gene TRBV5-1; 12 positions agree with TRBD2. This CDR3 has 16 residues. J lost 2 bases, V lost 1 base, and 4 bases had no gene match. Germline lookup yields CDR1 SGHRS and CDR2 YFSETQ. The CDR3 coding sequence is TGCGCCAGCAGCTTGCAGACTAGCGGGAGCCCCTACGAGCAGTACTTC. Translating gives CASSLQTSGSPYEQYF. Supplemented by reference TRBV5-1 and TRBJ2-7, the full variable domain reads KAGVTQTPRYLIKTRGQQVTLSCSPISGHRSVSWYQQTPGQGLQFLFEYFSETQRNKGNFPGRFSGRQFSNSRSEMNVSTLELGDSALYLCASSLQTSGSPYEQYFGPGTRLTVT.

This clonotype was recorded a few times. This sequence joins TRBV10-3 and TRBJ2-1; 10 positions agree with TRBD2. This CDR3 has 14 residues. The V and J ends lost 6 bases and 7 bases, in that order; junction bases with no gene match: 6. In germline, CDR1 is ENHRY, CDR2 SYGVKD. The CDR3 here is CAIRAGGPGNEQFF. In nucleotides, the CDR3 is TGTGCCATCAGAGCGGGAGGGCCGGGGAATGAGCAGTTCTTC.

The chain joins TRBV7-3 to TRBJ2-7; 9 bases are a match to TRBD2. V was pared by 5 bases and J by 5 bases, with 7 bases of the junction left unmatched. CDR3 size: 14 residues. Germline CDR1 is SGHTA and CDR2 is FQGTGA. The CDR3 sequence is CASSAMAGGHEQYF. The CDR3, as DNA: TGTGCCAGCAGCGCCATGGCGGGAGGGCACGAGCAGTACTTC.

This clonotype came up many times. This rearrangement joins TRBV4-1 to TRBJ2-5; D gene uncertain. Between the trimmed V and J ends, which lost 1 base and 2 bases, there was a span of 8 bases. The CDR3 runs 14 residues. Germline CDR1 and CDR2: MGHRA and YSYEKL. CDR3 DNA: TGCGCCAGCAGCCAAGTCGATAGTCAAGAGACCCAGTACTTC. The encoded protein is CASSQVDSQETQYF.

This clonotype was observed a handful of times. The rearrangement uses TRBV4-3 and TRBJ2-7; 7 nucleotides align to TRBD2. Germline CDR1 LGHNA, CDR2 YSLEER. The CDR3 runs to 15 residues. Trimming took 0 bases from V and 3 from J; bases not matched to a gene: 5. DNA for the CDR3: TGCGCCAGCAGCCAAGATAGGGGACTAAGCTACGAGCAGTACTTC. Residues: CASSQDRGLSYEQYF.

The CDR3 loop is CASSQDGGLDATSYEQYF. The CDR3 region has the DNA TGTGCCAGCAGCCAAGATGGCGGGCTCGACGCCACCTCCTACGAGCAGTACTTC. The chain is built from TRBV3-1 and TRBJ2-7; weak D call: TRBD2 (5 bases). CDR3 length: 18 amino acids. Trimming cost V 0 bases and J 0 bases, with 18 bases left between them. Germline CDR1 and CDR2: LGHDT and YNNKEL (reference sequence).